The entry that follows covers one T cell receptor (beta chain) sequence. Its antigen is currently unknown. Clones were sequenced by immunoSEQ multiplex PCR, and TCRdb holds only the in-frame ones, with some missing. The sample lists some 160,000 clones, around 90% occurring once. Pooling covered second doses at about 4 or about 12 weeks. This sample was taken from a study of T cell responses to AZD1222 COVID-19 vaccine. Overall study results and limits: Just a handful of people given AZD1222 tested seropositive at baseline. Without day 14 samples, only post-peak T cell repertoires were studied. Donors in the cohort were predominantly white British and more often female, and clonal diversity was possibly underestimated.

The CDR3 totals 13 residues. V gave up 3 bases and J gave up 4 bases; unmatched junction bases: 4. The germline V gene has CDR1 DFQATT and CDR2 SNEGSKA (reference sequence). V and J are TRBV20-1 and TRBJ1-2, with 8 bases identical to TRBD1. The sequence was obtained from an adult who received the AZD1222 COVID-19 vaccine. The starting material was peripheral blood, obtained 28 days after the second AZD1222 dose. The CDR3 DNA follows: TGCAGTGCTAGTACAGGGGGGATCTATGGCTACACCTTC. It specifies CSASTGGIYGYTF.